The subject of this entry is one TCR beta chain. This CDR3 contains 13 residues. Germline V gene lookup returns CDR1 LNHNV and CDR2 YYDKDF (reference sequence). V gave up 5 bases and J gave up 8 bases, with 10 bases separating them. This entry is derived from a study of T cell repertoires in cytomegalovirus infection. TCRdb independently ran MiXCR on the reads; one entry per CDR3 protein. This table has hundreds of thousands of distinct CDR3 sequences, 8% to 10% appearing once. Sequencing was carried out using PBMCs. The receptor was isolated from a human donor in good health (CMV status not recorded). Some clones in this sample may be carry-over from other donors' samples. The chain uses TRBV15 and TRBJ1-6; a weak D match, TRBD1 (6 bases). The CDR3 nucleotides read TGTGCCACCAGCGTCAGGGGTGATTCACCCCTCCACTTT. Residues: CATSVRGDSPLHF.